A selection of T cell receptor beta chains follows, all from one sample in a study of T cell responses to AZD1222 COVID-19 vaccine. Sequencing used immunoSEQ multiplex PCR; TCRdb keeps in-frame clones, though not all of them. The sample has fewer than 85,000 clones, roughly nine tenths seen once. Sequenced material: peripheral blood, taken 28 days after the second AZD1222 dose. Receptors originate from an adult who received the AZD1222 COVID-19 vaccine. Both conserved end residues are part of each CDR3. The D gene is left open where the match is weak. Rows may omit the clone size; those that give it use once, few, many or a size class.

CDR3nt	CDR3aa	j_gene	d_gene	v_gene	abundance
TGTGCCAGTAGTAGGGACAGGGTTGGGTACGTTGGCTACACCTTC	CASSRDRVGYVGYTF	TRBJ1-2	TRBD1	TRBV19	once
TGTGCCAGCACCGGGACAACCAACACCGGGGAGCTGTTTTTT	CASTGTTNTGELFF	TRBJ2-2	NA	TRBV2	few
TGTGCCAGCAGTAGACTAAATAGCAATCAGCCCCAGCATTTT	CASSRLNSNQPQHF	TRBJ1-5	NA	TRBV2	few
TGTGCCACCAGTGATCGAGGGCGGGGGAGTGAAAAACTGTTTTTT	CATSDRGRGSEKLFF	TRBJ1-4	NA	TRBV24-1	NA
TGCGCCAGCAGCCTACTACAGGGGATGAACACTGAAGCTTTCTTT	CASSLLQGMNTEAFF	TRBJ1-1	TRBD1	TRBV5-1	NA
TGTGCCAGCAGGGGGACCCTAAACATTCAGTACTTC	CASRGTLNIQYF	TRBJ2-4	NA	TRBV12-3/TRBV12-4	NA
TGCAGCGTTGCCCTGGGGACAGATAGCAATCAGCCCCAGCATTTT	CSVALGTDSNQPQHF	TRBJ1-5	TRBD1	TRBV29-1	NA
TGTGCCAGCAGTGAAATTAGCTACAATGAGCAGTTCTTC	CASSEISYNEQFF	TRBJ2-1	NA	TRBV2	NA
TGTGCCAGCAGCGGGAGAGGGGAGACTGAAGCTTTCTTT	CASSGRGETEAFF	TRBJ1-1	NA	TRBV5-6	once
TGTGCCAGCGCCGACCCTGGGGATGCTGAAAAACTGTTTTTT	CASADPGDAEKLFF	TRBJ1-4	NA	TRBV6-5	NA
TGCAGCGTTGAAGGACTAGCGGCCGTGAACAATGAGCAGTTCTTC	CSVEGLAAVNNEQFF	TRBJ2-1	TRBD2	TRBV29-1	NA
TGTGCCATCAGTGACTTTAGCGGGATTTCCTACAATGAGCAGTTCTTC	CAISDFSGISYNEQFF	TRBJ2-1	TRBD2	TRBV10-3	NA
TGTGCCAGCAGCTTAGGGTTAGTACGCACCTACGAGCAGTACTTC	CASSLGLVRTYEQYF	TRBJ2-7	NA	TRBV11-2	NA
TGTGCCAGCTCACCACTCAAGACAGGGCTCGAGCAGTACTTC	CASSPLKTGLEQYF	TRBJ2-7	TRBD1	TRBV18	few
TGTGCCAGCATCGAAGGTGGAGACAATCAGCCCCAGCATTTT	CASIEGGDNQPQHF	TRBJ1-5	NA	TRBV6-5	NA
TGTGCCAGCAGCTTATTCGGAGCGGGAGACACCGGGGAGCTGTTTTTT	CASSLFGAGDTGELFF	TRBJ2-2	TRBD2	TRBV11-2	NA
TGTGCCAGCTCCCCCGGGACTTCTCCCTATGGCTACACCTTC	CASSPGTSPYGYTF	TRBJ1-2	NA	TRBV18	NA
TGTGCCAGCTGGCGGACCAACACAGATACGCAGTATTTT	CASWRTNTDTQYF	TRBJ2-3	NA	TRBV6-5	NA
TGTGCCAGCAGGGGCGTCACTGAAGCTTTCTTT	CASRGVTEAFF	TRBJ1-1	NA	TRBV12-3/TRBV12-4	NA
TGTGCCAGCAGTTTAAGCAGGGCGACACAGTACTTC	CASSLSRATQYF	TRBJ2-7	NA	TRBV27	NA
TGTGCCAGCAGCTTAATGTGGGGAGGCCATGGCTACACCTTC	CASSLMWGGHGYTF	TRBJ1-2	NA	TRBV7-2	many
TGTGCCAGCAGGGAACAGGGGGATGGTGTCAATGAGCAGTTCTTC	CASREQGDGVNEQFF	TRBJ2-1	TRBD1	TRBV14	NA
TGTGCCAGCAGCAGGACAGGGGGCGAGTATGTAGAGCAGTACTTC	CASSRTGGEYVEQYF	TRBJ2-7	TRBD1	TRBV2	NA
TGTGCCAGCAGCCGAGCCTACGAGCAGTACTTC	CASSRAYEQYF	TRBJ2-7	NA	TRBV7-8	NA
TGTGCCAGCAGCTTATCGTCGTCAGGGCGTGTTAAGCTGTTTTTT	CASSLSSSGRVKLFF	TRBJ2-2	NA	TRBV5-6	NA
TGTGCCAGCAGCCGCGGACAGGTAGCTTCCGGCTACACCTTC	CASSRGQVASGYTF	TRBJ1-2	TRBD1	TRBV3-1/TRBV3-2	NA
TGTGCCAGCAGTTACAACAGGGGCAATAGTGAAGCTTTCTTT	CASSYNRGNSEAFF	TRBJ1-1	TRBD1	TRBV6-5	few
TGTGCCAGCAGCTTGGAAGCGGCAAGAGAAAAACTGTTTTTT	CASSLEAAREKLFF	TRBJ1-4	NA	TRBV5-5	NA
TGTGCCAGCAGCTCCCGGGACAGTCTAAAACAAGAGACCCAGTACTTC	CASSSRDSLKQETQYF	TRBJ2-5	TRBD1	TRBV5-4	few
TGCGCCAGCAGCTTGACTAGCGGGAGTATTAGAGAGCAGTTCTTC	CASSLTSGSIREQFF	TRBJ2-1	TRBD2	TRBV5-1	NA
TGTGCCAGCAGCTCCGTTTCCGAGGACTTCGGTGGAAACATTCAGTACTTC	CASSSVSEDFGGNIQYF	TRBJ2-4	NA	TRBV5-6	NA